The 12 T cell receptor beta chains reported below all come from one sample, sequenced in a study of blood T cell repertoires in COVID-19. Clones were read by immunoSEQ multiplex PCR, and TCRdb kept only the in-frame ones, dropping some. Here the sample spans about 230,000 clones, roughly nine tenths being singletons. Source material: peripheral blood. Receptors were obtained from a woman under 30 who had recovered from COVID-19.

The chain employs TRBV6-6 and TRBJ2-7, with a possible D match to TRBD1 (5 bases). Trimming took 5 bases from V and 3 from J, leaving 11 bases between them. This CDR3 spans 13 amino acids. CDR1 is MNHNY and CDR2 is SVGAGI in the germline V gene (reference sequence). DNA for the CDR3: TGTGCCAGCAGTGACAGCAATCTCTACGAGCAGTACTTC. This translates into CASSDSNLYEQYF.

The rearrangement uses TRBV10-1 and TRBJ2-2; weak D call: TRBD1 (6 bases). The V gene lost 3 bases and the J gene lost 3 bases, with 14 bases spanning the gap. Germline V gives CDR1 WNHNN, CDR2 SYGVQD (reference sequence). The CDR3 runs to 16 residues. The CDR3 loop is CASSDDGTTYTGELFF. CDR3 bases: TGCGCCAGCAGTGACGACGGGACAACCTACACCGGGGAGCTGTTTTTT.

The genes are TRBV7-9 and TRBJ2-5, with 9 bases fitting TRBD2. The J segment lost 5 bases and the V segment lost 4 bases, leaving 11 bases of the junction unmatched. CDR1 and CDR2 (germline): SEHNR, FQNEAQ (reference sequence). The CDR3 contains 16 residues. CDR3 sequence: CASSSGTSFKGETQYF. Here the CDR3 DNA reads TGTGCCAGCAGCTCCGGGACTAGCTTTAAGGGCGAGACCCAGTACTTC.

The CDR3 nucleotides read TGTGCCAGCAGCTTGGACAGTCTAGGCTACACCTTC. It translates to CASSLDSLGYTF. The rearrangement links TRBV5-4 to TRBJ1-2, with D unclear. V lost 0 bases and J lost 8, with 8 bases in between. This CDR3 region has 12 residues. Per germline, CDR1 SGHNT and CDR2 YYREEE (reference sequence).

The chain carries TRBV6-2 or TRBV6-3 and TRBJ2-3, with 13 positions matching TRBD2. The germline gives CDR1 MNHEY, CDR2 SVGEGT. CDR3 length equals 21 residues. J was trimmed by 0 bases and V by 1 base; bases with no gene match: 13. CDR3 loop: CASSYWTSGSREISSTDTQYF. CDR3 nucleotides: TGTGCCAGCAGTTACTGGACTAGCGGGAGTCGGGAAATATCTAGCACAGATACGCAGTATTTT.

The CDR3 DNA sequence: TGTGCCAGCAGTTACTCGCCGCCCAGCTACAATGAGCAGTTCTTC. This translates into CASSYSPPSYNEQFF. The chain combines TRBV6-5 with TRBJ2-1; no clear D. The CDR3 is 15 residues long. Trimming cost V 0 bases and J 3 bases, with 9 bases left between them. Germline loops: CDR1 MNHEY, CDR2 SVGAGI.

The chain joins TRBV18 to TRBJ1-1, with a weak D call TRBD1 (6 bases). The CDR3 sequence is 13 residues long. Germline loops: CDR1 KGHSH, CDR2 LQKENI. V dropped 0 bases and J dropped 11 bases, with 13 bases sitting between them. The CDR3 loop is CASSPPGGTWAFF. The CDR3 nucleotides read TGTGCCAGCTCACCACCGGGTGGGACATGGGCTTTCTTT.

The chain combines TRBV9 with TRBJ2-1, with 14 bases fitting TRBD2. There are 15 residues in the CDR3. Germline CDR1 and CDR2: SGDLS and YYNGEE. V trimming: 2 bases; J trimming: 7 bases; junction bases outside the gene matches: 2. Written as DNA, the CDR3 is TGTGCCAGCAGCGTGGGGACTAGCGGGGGTAATGAGCAGTTCTTC. The encoded protein is CASSVGTSGGNEQFF.

The rearrangement links TRBV7-2 to TRBJ2-5; 8 nucleotides match TRBD1. Germline V CDR1 and CDR2: SGHTA, FQGNSA. The CDR3 runs 15 residues. After removal of 5 bases from V and 5 bases from J, the junction contained 10 bases not matched to a gene. The CDR3 DNA sequence: TGTGCCAGCAGCCGGACAGGGACCCTAGGGGAGACCCAGTACTTC. Its protein is CASSRTGTLGETQYF.

The CDR3 region is CASSLESARVGYTF. The CDR3 nucleotides read TGTGCCAGCAGCTTGGAAAGTGCCAGGGTTGGCTACACCTTC. The chain couples TRBV5-4 to TRBJ1-2; D perhaps matches TRBD1 (5 bases). The V and J ends lost 0 bases and 7 bases respectively, with 13 bases between them. The germline gives CDR1 SGHNT, CDR2 YYREEE (reference sequence). The CDR3 covers 14 residues.

The chain joins TRBV9 to TRBJ1-2; 9 bases agree with TRBD1. Per germline, CDR1 SGDLS and CDR2 YYNGEE. The length of the CDR3 is 15 residues. With 4 bases clipped from V and 0 bases from J, the junction kept 4 bases outside the gene matches. CDR3 in amino acids: CASSPRTGANYGYTF. The CDR3 DNA reads as TGTGCCAGCAGCCCGAGGACAGGGGCTAACTATGGCTACACCTTC.

This rearrangement joins TRBV5-1 to TRBJ2-7; 10 positions match TRBD2. Trimming took 3 bases from V and 3 from J; bases not matched to a gene: 6. There are 15 residues in the CDR3. Germline lookup yields CDR1 SGHRS and CDR2 YFSETQ. CDR3 in amino acids: CASSSTSGKVYEQYF. The CDR3 region has the DNA TGCGCCAGCAGCTCCACTAGCGGGAAGGTCTACGAGCAGTACTTC.